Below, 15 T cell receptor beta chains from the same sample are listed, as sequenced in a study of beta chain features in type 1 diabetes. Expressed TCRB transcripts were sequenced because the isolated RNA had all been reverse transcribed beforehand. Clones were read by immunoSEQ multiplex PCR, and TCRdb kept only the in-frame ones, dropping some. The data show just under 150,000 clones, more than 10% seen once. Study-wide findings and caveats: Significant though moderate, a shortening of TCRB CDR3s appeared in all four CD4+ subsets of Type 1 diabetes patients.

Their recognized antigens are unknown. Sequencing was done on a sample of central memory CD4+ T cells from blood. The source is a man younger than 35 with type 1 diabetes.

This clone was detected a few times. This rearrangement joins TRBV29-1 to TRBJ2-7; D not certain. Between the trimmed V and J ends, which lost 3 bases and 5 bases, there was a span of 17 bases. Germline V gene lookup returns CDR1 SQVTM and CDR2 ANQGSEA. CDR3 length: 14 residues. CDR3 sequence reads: CSVEFAVSPDEQYF. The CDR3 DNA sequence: TGCAGCGTTGAGTTCGCGGTTAGTCCGGACGAGCAGTACTTC.

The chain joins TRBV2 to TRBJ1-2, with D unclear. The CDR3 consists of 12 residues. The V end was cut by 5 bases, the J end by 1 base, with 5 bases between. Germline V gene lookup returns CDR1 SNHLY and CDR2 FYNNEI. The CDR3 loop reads CASSTDNYGYTF. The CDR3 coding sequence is TGTGCCAGCAGTACAGATAACTATGGCTACACCTTC.

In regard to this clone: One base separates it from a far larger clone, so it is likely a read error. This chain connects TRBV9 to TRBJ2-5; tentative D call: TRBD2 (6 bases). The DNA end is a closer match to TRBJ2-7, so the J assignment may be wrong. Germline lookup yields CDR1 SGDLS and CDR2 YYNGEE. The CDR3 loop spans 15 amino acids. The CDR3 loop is CARSAGGNVPYEQYF. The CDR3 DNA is TGTGCCCGCAGCGCTGGAGGGAACGTCCCCTACGAGCAGTACTTC.

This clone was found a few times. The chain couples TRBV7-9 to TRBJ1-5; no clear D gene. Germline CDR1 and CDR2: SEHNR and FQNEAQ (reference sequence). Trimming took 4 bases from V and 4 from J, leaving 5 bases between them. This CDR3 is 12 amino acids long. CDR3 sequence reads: CASSSTNQPQHF. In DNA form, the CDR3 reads TGTGCCAGCAGCTCCACTAATCAGCCCCAGCATTTT.

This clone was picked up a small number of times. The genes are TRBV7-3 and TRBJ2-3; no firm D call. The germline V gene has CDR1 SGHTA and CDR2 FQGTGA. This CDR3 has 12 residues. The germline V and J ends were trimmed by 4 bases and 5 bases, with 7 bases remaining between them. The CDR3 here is CASSSQGDTQYF. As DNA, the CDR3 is TGTGCCAGCAGCTCACAAGGAGATACGCAGTATTTT.

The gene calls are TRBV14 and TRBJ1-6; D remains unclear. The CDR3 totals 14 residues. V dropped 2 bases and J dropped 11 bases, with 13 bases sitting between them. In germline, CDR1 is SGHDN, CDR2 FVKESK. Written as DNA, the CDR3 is TGTGCCAGCAGCCAATCCTTATCATCCGCACCCCTCCACTTT. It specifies CASSQSLSSAPLHF.

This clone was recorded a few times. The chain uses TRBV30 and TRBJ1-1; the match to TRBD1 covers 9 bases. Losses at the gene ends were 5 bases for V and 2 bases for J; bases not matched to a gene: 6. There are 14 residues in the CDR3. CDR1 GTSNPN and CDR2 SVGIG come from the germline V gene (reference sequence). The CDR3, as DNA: TGTGCCTGGGACAGGGGGTTTATCAACACTGAAGCTTTCTTT. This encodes CAWDRGFINTEAFF.

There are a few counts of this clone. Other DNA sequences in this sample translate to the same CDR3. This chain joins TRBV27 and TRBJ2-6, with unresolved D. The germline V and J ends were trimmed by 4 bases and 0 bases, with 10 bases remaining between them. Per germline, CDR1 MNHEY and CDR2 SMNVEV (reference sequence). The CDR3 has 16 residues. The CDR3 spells CASSSRPSSGANVLTF. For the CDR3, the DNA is TGTGCCAGCAGTTCTCGACCGAGCTCTGGGGCCAACGTCCTGACTTTC. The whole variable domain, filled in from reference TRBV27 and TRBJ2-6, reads EAQVTQNPRYLITVTGKKLTVTCSQNMNHEYMSWYRQDPGLGLRQIYYSMNVEVTDKGDVPEGYKVSRKEKRNFPLILESPSPNQTSLYFCASSSRPSSGANVLTFGAGSRLTVL.

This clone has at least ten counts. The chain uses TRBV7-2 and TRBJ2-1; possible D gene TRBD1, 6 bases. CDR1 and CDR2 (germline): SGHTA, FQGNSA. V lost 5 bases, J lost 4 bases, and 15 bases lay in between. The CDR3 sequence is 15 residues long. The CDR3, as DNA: TGTGCCAGCAGCCCTCGACGAGGACAGTACAATGAGCAGTTCTTC. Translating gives CASSPRRGQYNEQFF. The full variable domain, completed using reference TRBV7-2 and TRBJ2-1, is GAGVSQSPSNKVTEKGKDVELRCDPISGHTALYWYRQSLGQGLEFLIYFQGNSAPDKSGLPSDRFSAERTGGSVSTLTIQRTQQEDSAVYLCASSPRRGQYNEQFFGPGTRLTVL.

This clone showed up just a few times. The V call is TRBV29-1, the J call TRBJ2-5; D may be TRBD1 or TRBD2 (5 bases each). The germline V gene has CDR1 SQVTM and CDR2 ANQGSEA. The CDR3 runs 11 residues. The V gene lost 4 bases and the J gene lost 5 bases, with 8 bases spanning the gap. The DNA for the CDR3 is TGCAGCGTTGCGGGACGGGAGACCCAGTACTTC. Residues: CSVAGRETQYF.

In DNA, the CDR3 is TGTGCCAGCAGTTGGGGGCGAGTCGACCCCAATGAGCAGTTCTTC. It codes for CASSWGRVDPNEQFF. The J gene is TRBJ2-1, the V gene TRBV27; the D gene is possibly TRBD1 (6 bases). CDR3 size: 15 residues. Looked up from germline, CDR1 is MNHEY and CDR2 is SMNVEV (reference sequence). The V and J ends lost 4 bases and 6 bases respectively, with 16 bases between them.

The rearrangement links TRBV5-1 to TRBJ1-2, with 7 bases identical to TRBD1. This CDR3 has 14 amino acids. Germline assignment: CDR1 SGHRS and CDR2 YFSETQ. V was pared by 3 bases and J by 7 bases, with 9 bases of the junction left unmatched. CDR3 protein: CASSWDRQGGGYTF. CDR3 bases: TGCGCCAGCAGCTGGGATCGACAGGGAGGTGGCTACACCTTC.

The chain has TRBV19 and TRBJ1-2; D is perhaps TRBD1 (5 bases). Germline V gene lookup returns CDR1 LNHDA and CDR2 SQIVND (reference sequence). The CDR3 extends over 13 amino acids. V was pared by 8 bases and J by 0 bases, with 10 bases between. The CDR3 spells CASVKGPNYGYTF. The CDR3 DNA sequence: TGTGCCAGTGTGAAGGGACCTAACTATGGCTACACCTTC.

The CDR3 region has the DNA TGTGCCACCAGGAGTACAGGGGAAGAGACCCAGTACTTC. Its translation: CATRSTGEETQYF. The J gene is TRBJ2-5, the V gene TRBV15; 7 bases align to TRBD1. Trimming removed 6 bases from V and 3 bases from J; junction bases left unmatched: 4. This CDR3 region has 13 residues. In germline, CDR1 is LNHNV, CDR2 YYDKDF (reference sequence).

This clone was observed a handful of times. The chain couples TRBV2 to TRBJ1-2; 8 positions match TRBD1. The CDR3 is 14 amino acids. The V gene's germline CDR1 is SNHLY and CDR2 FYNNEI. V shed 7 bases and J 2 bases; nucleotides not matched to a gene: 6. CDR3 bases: TGTGCCAGCAATCCATGGACAGGGAACTATGGCTACACCTTC. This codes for CASNPWTGNYGYTF.